This T cell receptor beta chain originates from a study of post-analysis software for immune sequencing data. Study at large: Included among the disease courses, which were recorded for the cohort, were relapsing-remitting, secondary progressive and progressive-relapsing multiple sclerosis. Findings of the study overall: Patients carried 5 or 6 TRBV segments more frequently than controls did, and TRBV5-6, TRBV5-1 and TRBV20-1 were among them.

TCR beta cDNA libraries had unique molecular identifiers. Each batch of roughly 1 to 11 million T cells produced around 460,000 cDNA molecules. TCRdb re-called the PCR reads with MiXCR, one entry per CDR3 protein. The table lists more than 350,000 distinct CDR3 sequences, more than 30% of them singletons, with less than 8% in the top ten. A remark on this clonotype: Its cognate antigen is unknown. Its ends do not fully match the called genes, so a read error is possible.

The CDR3 has 16 amino acids. CDR1 and CDR2 (germline): SEHNR, FQNEAQ (reference sequence). This TCR was sampled from a girl aged 2-9 years with multiple sclerosis. V gene TRBV7-9 combines with J gene TRBJ2-6; possible D gene TRBD1, 5 bases. The specimen was blood. The CDR3 DNA reads as TGTGCCAGCAGCTTACGTACGGGCACTGGGGCCAACGTCCGGACTTTC. Amino acid sequence: CASSLRTGTGANVRTF.